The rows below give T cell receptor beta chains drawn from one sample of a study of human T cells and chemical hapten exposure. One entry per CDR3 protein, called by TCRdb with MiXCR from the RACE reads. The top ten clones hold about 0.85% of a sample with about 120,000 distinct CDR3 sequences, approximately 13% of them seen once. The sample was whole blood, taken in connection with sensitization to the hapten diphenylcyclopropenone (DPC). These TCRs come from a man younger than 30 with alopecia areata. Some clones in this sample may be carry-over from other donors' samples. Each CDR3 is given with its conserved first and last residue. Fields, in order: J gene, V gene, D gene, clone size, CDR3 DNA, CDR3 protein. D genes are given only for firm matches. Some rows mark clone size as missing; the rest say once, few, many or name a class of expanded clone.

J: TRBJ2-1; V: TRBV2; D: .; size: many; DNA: TGTGCCAGCAAACTGTTGGTGAATGAGCAGTTCTTC; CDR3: CASKLLVNEQFF
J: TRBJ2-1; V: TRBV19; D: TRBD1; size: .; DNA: TGTGCCAGTAGTATGGGGGGACAGGGACATCGTCAATACAATGAGCAGTTCTTC; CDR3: CASSMGGQGHRQYNEQFF
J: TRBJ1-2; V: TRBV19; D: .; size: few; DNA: TGTGCCAGTAGTATACAGGTTTCGGGCTATGGCTACACCTTC; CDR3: CASSIQVSGYGYTF
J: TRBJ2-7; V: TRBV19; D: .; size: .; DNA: TGTGCCAGTAGGGACGGGTCCGAGCAGTACTTC; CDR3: CASRDGSEQYF
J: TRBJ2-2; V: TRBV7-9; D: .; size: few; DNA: TGTGCCAGCAGCACGGACGACCAGGGGTACACCGGGGAGCTGTTTTTT; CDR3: CASSTDDQGYTGELFF
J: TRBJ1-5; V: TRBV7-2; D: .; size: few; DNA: TGTGCCAGCAGCTTCGGGGTCCATCAGCCCCAGCATTTT; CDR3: CASSFGVHQPQHF
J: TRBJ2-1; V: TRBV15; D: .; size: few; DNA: TGTGCCACCAGCAGAGTGCGTGGACCCCCCAAAGGGGGAGAGTTCTTC; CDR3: CATSRVRGPPKGGEFF
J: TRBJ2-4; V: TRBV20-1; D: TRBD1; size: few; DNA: TGCAGTGCCACAATTCCAGGGGGATTAGCCAAAAACATTCAGTACTTC; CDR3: CSATIPGGLAKNIQYF
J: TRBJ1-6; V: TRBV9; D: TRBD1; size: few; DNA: TGTGCCAGCAGCAAGGACAGGGGGACTAATTCACCCCTCCACTTT; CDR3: CASSKDRGTNSPLHF
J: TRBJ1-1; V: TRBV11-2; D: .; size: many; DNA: TGTGCCAGCAGCAGGGGGGACGGCGTGGCTTTCTTT; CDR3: CASSRGDGVAFF
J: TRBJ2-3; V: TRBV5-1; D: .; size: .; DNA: TGCGCCAGCGCCGTCGGGGCCAGCACAGATACGCAGTATTTT; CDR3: CASAVGASTDTQYF
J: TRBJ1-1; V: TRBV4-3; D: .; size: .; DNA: TGCGCCAGCTCCAGGGATGCAGGGGACACTGAAGCTTTCTTT; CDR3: CASSRDAGDTEAFF
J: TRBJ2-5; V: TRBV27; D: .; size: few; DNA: TGTGCCAGCAGTTTAAGGGGGGTCGGAGGGACCCAGTACTTC; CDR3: CASSLRGVGGTQYF
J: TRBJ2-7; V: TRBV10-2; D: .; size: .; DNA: TGCGCCAGCCGGGTCTTATACTTC; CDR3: CASRVLYF
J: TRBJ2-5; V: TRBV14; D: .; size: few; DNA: TGTGCCAGCAGCCAAGTTCAAGGGATCGAGACCCAGTACTTC; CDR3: CASSQVQGIETQYF
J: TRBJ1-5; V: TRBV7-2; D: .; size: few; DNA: TGTGCCAGCAGCTTATGGGGAAGACCCGACCGGGTTAGCAATCAGCCCCAGCATTTT; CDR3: CASSLWGRPDRVSNQPQHF
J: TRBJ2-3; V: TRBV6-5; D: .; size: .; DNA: TGTGCCAGCAGTTCCGTGTCAGCAGATACGCAGTATTTT; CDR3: CASSSVSADTQYF
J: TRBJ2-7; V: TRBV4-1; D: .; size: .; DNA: TGCGCCAGCAGCCACCCCCTAGCAGGGCTCTCCTACGAGCAGTACTTC; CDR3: CASSHPLAGLSYEQYF
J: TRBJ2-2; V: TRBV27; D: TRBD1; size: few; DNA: TGTGCCACCTTACCCACAGGGGCCACCGGGGAGCTGTTTTTT; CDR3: CATLPTGATGELFF
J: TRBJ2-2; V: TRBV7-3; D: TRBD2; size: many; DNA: TGTGCCAGCAGCCCTGGGGGAGCGGGGACTAACACCGGGGAGCTGTTTTTT; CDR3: CASSPGGAGTNTGELFF
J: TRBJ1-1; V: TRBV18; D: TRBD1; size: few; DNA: TGTGCCAGCTCACCAGGGGCAGGGGGCACTGAAGCTTTCTTT; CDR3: CASSPGAGGTEAFF
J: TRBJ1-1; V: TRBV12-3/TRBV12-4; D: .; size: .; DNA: TGTGCCAGCAGTTTCGGACAGACTAACACTGAAGCTTTCTTT; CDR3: CASSFGQTNTEAFF
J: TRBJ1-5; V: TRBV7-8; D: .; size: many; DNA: TGTGCCAGCAGCTTACCCCGCACAGATTATAGCAATCAGCCCCAGCATTTT; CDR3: CASSLPRTDYSNQPQHF
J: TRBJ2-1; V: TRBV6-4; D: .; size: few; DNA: TGTGCCAGCAGTGAGAAATACGTCGGCCATGAGCAGTTCTTC; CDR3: CASSEKYVGHEQFF
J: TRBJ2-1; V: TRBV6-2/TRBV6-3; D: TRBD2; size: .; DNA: TGTGCCAGCAGTTACTCGGCTAGCGGGGGGGCCTCAAATGAGCAGTTCTTC; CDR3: CASSYSASGGASNEQFF
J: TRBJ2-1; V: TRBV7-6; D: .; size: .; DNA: TGTGCCAGCAGCTTAGGCCCACGTGAGCAGTTCTTC; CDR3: CASSLGPREQFF
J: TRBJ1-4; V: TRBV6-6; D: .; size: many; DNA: TGTGCCGGAAGAGGGCACCTGGGTGAAAAACTGTTTTTT; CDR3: CAGRGHLGEKLFF
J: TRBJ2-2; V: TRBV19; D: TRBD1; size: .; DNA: TGTGCCACAGGGACAGCCTTAAACACCGGGGAGCTGTTTTTT; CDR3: CATGTALNTGELFF
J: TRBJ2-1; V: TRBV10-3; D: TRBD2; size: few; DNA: TGTGCCATCAGGAGAGTGGGACTAGCGGGGGGAAAGTTCTTC; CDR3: CAIRRVGLAGGKFF
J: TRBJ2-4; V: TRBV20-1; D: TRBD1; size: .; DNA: TGCAGTGCTAGAGTACCCGGGACAGGAGCCAAAAACATTCAGTACTTC; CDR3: CSARVPGTGAKNIQYF
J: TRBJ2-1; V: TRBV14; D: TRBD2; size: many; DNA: TGTGCCAGCAGCCAAACTAGCGGGGGGGAGATAAATGAGCAGTTCTTC; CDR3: CASSQTSGGEINEQFF